The T cell receptor beta chain described here comes from a study of PD-L1 blockade in urothelial cancer (dated by TCRdb to 2016 to 2017). Concerning the study at large: All patients started therapy around 2014 and received atezolizumab 1,200 mg intravenously every 3 weeks. About 85% of the 29 patients were identified as males with urothelial cancer of bladder origin, and a prior smoking history was reported by 18 of 29 patients. An ECOG performance status of 0 or 1 was recorded for the patients, and 0 to 3 prior chemotherapy regimens had been received by the patients. Blood samples were analyzed 3 weeks after the start of treatment (second dose) and 6 weeks after the start of treatment. Blood samples gave median yields of around 140,000 T cells and 65,000 to 85,000 unique TCRs, along with a median clonality of 0.080. The study, an exploratory multi-omic analysis, examined somatic, immune and clinical correlates of response to PD-L1 blockade with atezolizumab in urothelial cancer. Pretreatment tumor samples, along with matched peripheral blood serially collected before and after atezolizumab treatment, were subjected to TCR sequencing. Durable clinical benefit was defined as progression-free survival longer than 6 months, and TCR features were also tested against progression-free and overall survival. In the same patients, whole exome sequencing and RNA sequencing of pretreatment tumors were performed in addition to TCR sequencing. Nine patients reached durable clinical benefit, while roughly 22 patients did not. Pretreatment blood TCR-seq was available for about 28 patients, at least one posttreatment blood collection was obtained for around 25 patients, and tumor TCR-seq was available for around 25 patients.

Ends trimmed: V by 8 bases, J by 4 bases; bases unmatched to a gene: 6. Reading the germline V gene gives CDR1 SGDLS and CDR2 YYNGEE. There are 15 amino acids in the CDR3, from cysteine to phenylalanine inclusive. CDR3 DNA is the only sequence kept; it has 45 bases, read in frame from the first base. Each PCR received spiked-in synthetic TCR analog templates so that absolute template abundance could be estimated from read counts. TCRbeta CDR3 regions were amplified from genomic DNA with bias-controlled V and J gene primers using the immunoSEQ assay. Sequencing of rearranged TCRbeta segments was performed at approximately 20X coverage. In the paper's pipeline: Clustering was used to correct sequencing errors, and CDR3s were annotated against IMGT so that V, D and J genes could be assigned. Out-of-frame and stop-codon sequences were excluded, and only productive TCRbeta rearrangements were used in downstream analyses. Clonality was computed as one minus Shannon entropy normalized by the log of the number of unique productive sequences. Clones differing between time points or between blood and tumor were identified using Fisher's exact test with Benjamini-Hochberg correction, with an adjusted p below 0.01 applied as the threshold. The clones in this table, taken by TCRdb from immuneACCESS, are in-frame only. Not every clone is retained; where verified, under half of the shortfall comes from an unresolved V gene, and the cause of the rest is unknown. That table is the source of V, J and clone size, and D and trimming were worked out from the DNA. Present in this sample are roughly 120,000 clones, approximately 84% of which were seen just once. The top ten clones comprise 3.2% of the sample.

The research as a whole found: Because the sample size was small (n ≈ 30) and many exploratory analyses were performed, the results are intended to be hypothesis-generating. Patients with durable benefit showed greater expansion of tumor-associated TCR clones in peripheral blood 3 weeks after starting treatment (n of about 20, p = 0.022). A pretreatment peripheral blood TCR clonality below the median was linked to improved progression-free and overall survival.

What the time point label conveys for this sample: pretreatment peripheral blood. A total of approximately 27 patients with locally advanced or metastatic urothelial carcinoma, treated at Memorial Sloan Kettering on a trial protocol, made up the cohort. Peripheral blood mononuclear cells were collected pretreatment and during treatment, with between 1 and 8 total time points obtained per patient. The Qiagen DNeasy Blood extraction kit was used to purify genomic DNA from total PBMCs and from tumor samples. Collected pretreatment and during treatment, PBMCs were isolated and stored as previously described. Notes on this clone: Its antigen is currently not known. No much larger clone exists at a distance of one base, and base qualities are not known.

Sequenced material: PBMCs, taken around atezolizumab (anti-PD-L1) treatment. The source of this sequence is a man aged 45-65 years with urothelial cancer. In this chain, TRBV9 is recombined with TRBJ2-1; 13 middle bases align to TRBD2. In nucleotides, the sequence is TGTGCCAGTCAAGCGACTAGCGGGAGGTACAATGAGCAGTTCTTC. This gives the protein CASQATSGRYNEQFF.